This TCR beta chain was documented in a study of CD8 T cells in ankylosing spondylitis. Study findings and constraints: Matched ankylosing spondylitis synovial fluid reportedly showed significant enrichment of disease-linked clones.

The germline V gene has CDR1 LGHDT and CDR2 YNNKEL (reference sequence). Trimming at V came to 5 bases and at J to 5 bases, leaving 5 bases not matched to a gene. CDR3 length: 16 amino acids. For this clonotype: The antigen is not known.

Quantitative barcoded 5'-RACE was used to prepare TCR beta libraries. TCRdb analysed the 5' RACE reads with MiXCR anew, one entry per CDR3 protein. The profile shows around 88,000 distinct CDR3 sequences, 8.8% of them singletons. The clonotype was recovered from a male donor with ankylosing spondylitis or in good health (not recorded which). The specimen was blood, either unsorted or a sorted T cell fraction (not recorded which). The chain recombines TRBV3-1 with TRBJ2-1, with TRBD2 matching over 14 bases. In DNA, the CDR3 is TGTGCCAGCAGCTGGACTAGCGGGGGGACGAACAATGAGCAGTTCTTC. Translation: CASSWTSGGTNNEQFF.